Presented here are 29 T cell receptor beta chains from one specimen sequenced in a study of molecular identifiers for immune sequencing clone quantification. TCRdb ran MiXCR on the PCR reads and lists one entry per CDR3 protein. The sample lists hundreds of thousands of distinct CDR3 sequences; 25% were seen once. Sequencing was performed on naive CD8+ T cells from blood, with Jurkat cell RNA spiked in. Sample subset: FACS-sorted CD8+CD4-CCR7+CD45RA+ naive T cells. Receptors originate from a human donor in good health. Some libraries in this study had Jurkat cell RNA spiked in.

At least ten counts were recorded for this clonotype. The rearrangement joins TRBV23-1 to TRBJ1-5; 8 positions agree with TRBD1. TRBV23-1 is recorded as an ORF, its role being uncertain. The CDR3 runs 16 residues. V gave up 2 bases and J gave up 0 bases; unmatched junction bases: 3. CDR3 protein: CASSQQGADSNQPQHF. CDR3 nucleotides: TGCGCCAGCAGTCAACAGGGGGCGGATAGCAATCAGCCCCAGCATTTT.

This clonotype has a handful of counts. The genes are TRBV9 and TRBJ2-3, with 11 bases aligning to TRBD2. The CDR3 sequence is 17 residues long. The V gene's germline CDR1 is SGDLS and CDR2 YYNGEE. Losses at the gene ends were 0 bases for V and 4 bases for J; bases not matched to a gene: 7. Written as DNA, the CDR3 is TGTGCCAGCAGCGTAGATGAACTAGCGGGAGTATCAGATACGCAGTATTTT. It codes for CASSVDELAGVSDTQYF. The full variable domain, its missing parts supplied by reference TRBV9 and TRBJ2-3, is DSGVTQTPKHLITATGQRVTLRCSPRSGDLSVYWYQQSLDQGLQFLIQYYNGEERAKGNILERFSAQQFPDLHSELNLSSLELGDSALYFCASSVDELAGVSDTQYFGPGTRLTVL.

This clonotype appeared a few times. The chain combines TRBV10-1 with TRBJ2-1; weak D call: TRBD2 (5 bases). The CDR3 runs 16 residues. Germline assignment: CDR1 WNHNN and CDR2 SYGVQD (reference sequence). Trimming stripped 2 bases from V and 6 bases from J, with 17 bases between. The CDR3 reads CASSEREGPPLNEQFF. CDR3 bases: TGCGCCAGCAGTGAGAGAGAGGGTCCCCCTCTCAATGAGCAGTTCTTC.

This clonotype was observed at least ten times. The chain is built from TRBV29-1 and TRBJ1-1; D unresolved. Germline CDR1 is SQVTM and CDR2 is ANQGSEA. Trimming took off 3 bases at V and 1 base at J, with 9 bases between the two ends. There are 13 residues in the CDR3. The CDR3 DNA sequence: TGCAGCGTTGAGGGTCTGGAGAACACTGAAGCTTTCTTT. Translating gives CSVEGLENTEAFF.

This clonotype was detected a few times. The chain employs TRBV6-1 and TRBJ2-1; D gene uncertain. The germline CDR1 and CDR2 sequences are MNHNS and SASEGT. V lost 0 bases and J 3 bases, leaving 6 bases between the germline ends. The CDR3 runs 14 residues. Here the CDR3 reads CASSEAFSYNEQFF. The CDR3 DNA follows: TGTGCCAGCAGTGAAGCTTTCAGCTACAATGAGCAGTTCTTC.

The chain uses TRBV30 and TRBJ2-3; a weak D match, TRBD2 (5 bases). There are 15 residues in the CDR3. The V end lost 3 bases, the J end lost 0 bases, and 13 bases lay between the germline ends. The germline CDR1 and CDR2 sequences are GTSNPN and SVGIG (reference sequence). CDR3: CAWRADGESTDTQYF. The CDR3 region has the DNA TGTGCCTGGAGGGCCGACGGGGAAAGCACAGATACGCAGTATTTT.

The chain is built from TRBV3-1 and TRBJ2-3; D may be TRBD2 (5 bases). Germline V gives CDR1 LGHDT, CDR2 YNNKEL (reference sequence). Between the trimmed V and J ends, which lost 4 bases and 6 bases, there was a span of 11 bases. The CDR3 sequence is 13 residues long. The CDR3 DNA reads TGTGCCAGCAGCCCAGACTCTAGCGATACGCAGTATTTT. Protein product: CASSPDSSDTQYF.

This clonotype was recorded at least ten times. V is TRBV18 and J is TRBJ2-3, with 9 bases that match TRBD1. The germline V gene encodes CDR1 KGHSH and CDR2 LQKENI. The V gene end was trimmed by 0 bases and the J gene end by 4 bases; junction bases not matched to a gene: 5. The CDR3 contains 16 residues. The DNA of the CDR3 is TGTGCCAGCTCACCACCCGGGACAGGGAACCCAGATACGCAGTATTTT. Protein sequence: CASSPPGTGNPDTQYF.

This clonotype has only a few counts. This chain connects TRBV13 to TRBJ2-3; 8 bases agree with TRBD2. The CDR3 is 16 residues long. CDR1 is PRHDT, CDR2 FYEKMQ, per germline (reference sequence). Losses at the gene ends were 0 bases for V and 5 bases for J; bases not matched to a gene: 7. The CDR3 reads CASSLGLARGGDTQYF. CDR3 nucleotides: TGTGCCAGCAGCTTAGGCCTCGCCCGGGGGGGAGATACGCAGTATTTT.

This clonotype was detected many times. The rearrangement links TRBV7-8 to TRBJ1-1; maybe TRBD1 (6 bases). This CDR3 is 16 amino acids long. In germline, CDR1 is SGHVS, CDR2 FQNEAQ. V lost 5 bases and J lost 0, with 16 bases in between. The CDR3 region is CASSPWTEPMNTEAFF. The DNA for the CDR3 is TGTGCCAGCAGCCCCTGGACAGAGCCTATGAACACTGAAGCTTTCTTT.

This clonotype was observed at least ten times. V gene TRBV7-9 combines with J gene TRBJ2-7, with D perhaps TRBD2 (6 bases). CDR3 length: 12 residues. Germline assignment: CDR1 SEHNR and CDR2 FQNEAQ (reference sequence). With 6 bases removed from V and 5 bases from J, the gap between germline ends came to 11 bases. The CDR3 reads CASSNSGHEQYF. The CDR3 DNA is TGTGCCAGCAGTAATAGCGGCCACGAGCAGTACTTC.

This clonotype has just a few counts. The chain links TRBV6-2 or TRBV6-3 to TRBJ1-1; no clear D gene. Germline CDR1 and CDR2: MNHEY and SVGEGT. The CDR3 runs to 13 residues. Trimming removed 3 bases from V and 8 bases from J, with 13 bases in between. The CDR3 here is CASSYRSELEAFF. The CDR3 coding sequence is TGTGCCAGCAGTTATAGAAGTGAACTAGAAGCTTTCTTT.

This clonotype was counted at least ten times. This chain connects TRBV6-5 to TRBJ1-6, with D possibly being TRBD1 (6 bases). Germline V gives CDR1 MNHEY, CDR2 SVGAGI. V lost 2 bases and J lost 0, with 20 bases in between. The CDR3 loop spans 20 amino acids. Here the CDR3 reads CASSYRGTPGGSSYNSPLHF. The DNA for the CDR3 is TGTGCCAGCAGTTACCGAGGGACACCCGGGGGTAGCTCCTATAATTCACCCCTCCACTTT.

This clonotype has a handful of counts. The chain has TRBV12-3 or TRBV12-4 and TRBJ1-1, with 7 bases fitting TRBD1. J gave up 5 bases and V 5 bases, and 14 bases lay outside the gene matches. The CDR3 length is 16 residues. CDR3 bases: TGTGCCAGCAGTCGACGACAGGGTCTAATGGTGACTGAAGCTTTCTTT. Protein product: CASSRRQGLMVTEAFF.

The genes are TRBV7-9 and TRBJ1-5; unclear D gene. Deletions cut 5 bases from V and 6 bases from J, with 11 bases between. CDR3 length: 13 amino acids. The V gene's germline CDR1 is SEHNR and CDR2 FQNEAQ (reference sequence). CDR3 coding DNA: TGTGCCAGCAGCCCGGGTCCGAGTCAGCCCCAGCATTTT. Protein: CASSPGPSQPQHF.

There are many counts of this clonotype. CDR3 sequence (DNA): TGTGCCAGCAGCTTGTGGGGAGGCACTAATGAAAAACTGTTTTTT. It specifies CASSLWGGTNEKLFF. This chain uses TRBV7-6 with TRBJ1-4, with D unresolved. The CDR3 is 15 residues long. Germline-derived CDR1 and CDR2 are SGHVS and FNYEAQ. V was cut by 3 bases and J by 2 bases, with 10 bases left in between.

Many counts were recorded for this clonotype. This chain links TRBV6-2 or TRBV6-3 with TRBJ1-1; 10 positions match TRBD1. Germline V lookup: CDR1 MNHEY, CDR2 SVGEGT. V shed 5 bases, J shed 4 bases, and the junction held 13 bases outside the gene matches. The CDR3 has 17 residues. In DNA form, the CDR3 reads TGTGCCAGCAGTAATCCGGCCGGGGACAGGGGTGCCACTGAAGCTTTCTTT. Translation gives CASSNPAGDRGATEAFF.

The table lists this clonotype with a few counts. V and J are TRBV5-4 and TRBJ2-7, with 14 bases matching TRBD2. Trimming at V came to 0 bases and at J to 3 bases, leaving 11 bases not matched to a gene. Germline values: CDR1 SGHNT, CDR2 YYREEE (reference sequence). The CDR3 runs 19 residues. The DNA for the CDR3 is TGTGCCAGCAGCTTGGCGTTTGGTGTGGGACTAGCGGGAGACTACGAGCAGTACTTC. Translation gives CASSLAFGVGLAGDYEQYF.

This clonotype was counted a few times. The rearrangement uses TRBV29-1 and TRBJ1-4; D is ambiguous. Trimming cost V 5 bases and J 8 bases, with 15 bases left between them. The germline gives CDR1 SQVTM, CDR2 ANQGSEA. The length of the CDR3 is 13 residues. The chain's CDR3 is CSVLGGSGEKLFF. The CDR3 DNA sequence: TGCAGCGTTTTAGGAGGGAGTGGAGAAAAACTGTTTTTT.

On this clonotype: A much bigger clone sits one base away, suggesting this may be a read error. The chain carries TRBV29-1 and TRBJ2-1; perhaps TRBD1 as D (6 bases). There are 13 residues in the CDR3. Germline V lookup: CDR1 SQVTM, CDR2 ANQGSEA. DNA of the CDR3: TGCAGCGTTGAGTTCACAGGGAGCAATGAGCAGTCCTTC. Its protein product is CSVEFTGSNEQSF.

This clonotype has just a few counts. The genes are TRBV7-9 and TRBJ2-7; a possible D gene is TRBD2 (7 bases). CDR3 length: 13 residues. With 3 bases removed from V and 5 bases from J, the gap between germline ends came to 11 bases. Looked up from germline, CDR1 is SEHNR and CDR2 is FQNEAQ (reference sequence). The CDR3 loop is CASSFAGANEQYF. DNA for the CDR3: TGTGCCAGCAGCTTTGCGGGGGCCAACGAGCAGTACTTC.

This clonotype has a count of ten or more. The rearrangement links TRBV19 to TRBJ2-7; either TRBD1 or TRBD2 may supply D (5 bases each). CDR3 size: 13 residues. V was shortened by 3 bases and J by 3 bases, with 9 bases between the two germline ends. Germline loops: CDR1 LNHDA, CDR2 SQIVND (reference sequence). CDR3 bases: TGTGCCAGTAGTATGGGGGTGAACTACGAGCAGTACTTC. It translates to CASSMGVNYEQYF.

This clonotype has only a few counts. This sequence joins TRBV9 and TRBJ2-3; D gene ambiguous. The CDR3 is 14 residues long. CDR1 is SGDLS and CDR2 is YYNGEE in the germline V gene. With 0 bases removed from V and 5 bases from J, the gap between germline ends came to 10 bases. DNA for the CDR3: TGTGCCAGCAGCGTAGTATCAGGTGGAGATACGCAGTATTTT. Amino acid sequence: CASSVVSGGDTQYF. Full variable domain (rest looked up from reference TRBV9 and TRBJ2-3): DSGVTQTPKHLITATGQRVTLRCSPRSGDLSVYWYQQSLDQGLQFLIQYYNGEERAKGNILERFSAQQFPDLHSELNLSSLELGDSALYFCASSVVSGGDTQYFGPGTRLTVL.

The V gene is TRBV28, the J gene TRBJ1-4; 9 bases align to TRBD1. Germline V gene lookup returns CDR1 MDHEN and CDR2 SYDVKM. V lost 5 bases to trimming and J lost 7 bases; unmatched junction nucleotides: 5. CDR3 length equals 14 residues. The CDR3 DNA reads TGTGCCAGCAGTCACAGGGGGCTTATTGAAAAACTGTTTTTT. It yields the protein CASSHRGLIEKLFF.

This clonotype was seen repeatedly, ten times or more. V gene TRBV4-3 combines with J gene TRBJ2-5; 9 nucleotides line up with TRBD2. The CDR3 runs to 15 residues. V was pared by 3 bases and J by 2 bases, with 4 bases of the junction left unmatched. The germline V gene has CDR1 LGHNA and CDR2 YSLEER. The chain's CDR3 is CASSQRLADQETQYF. The CDR3 nucleotides read TGCGCCAGCAGCCAGCGACTAGCGGATCAAGAGACCCAGTACTTC.

At least ten counts were recorded for this clonotype. V gene TRBV5-8 combines with J gene TRBJ2-7; D is undetermined. Trimming cost V 5 bases and J 1 base, with 13 bases left between them. The CDR3 extends over 14 amino acids. Germline V CDR1 and CDR2: SGHTS, YDEGEE. CDR3 in amino acids: CASSTRQASYEQYF. In DNA form, the CDR3 reads TGTGCCAGCAGTACCAGACAAGCGTCCTACGAGCAGTACTTC.

The V gene is TRBV15, the J gene TRBJ2-1, with 8 bases lining up with TRBD1. Trimming removed 3 bases from V and 4 bases from J; junction bases left unmatched: 2. The CDR3 consists of 14 residues. CDR1 is LNHNV and CDR2 is YYDKDF in the germline V gene (reference sequence). DNA of the CDR3: TGTGCCACCAGCAGCGGGACAGGTTACAATGAGCAGTTCTTC. Amino acid sequence: CATSSGTGYNEQFF.

V is TRBV29-1 and J is TRBJ2-2; TRBD2 matches 7 bases. The CDR3 consists of 12 residues. CDR1 is SQVTM and CDR2 is ANQGSEA in the germline V gene. With V trimmed by 6 bases and J by 6 bases, 4 bases remained unmatched. CDR3 protein: CSVNSGSGELFF. For the CDR3, the DNA is TGCAGCGTCAATAGCGGGTCCGGGGAGCTGTTTTTT.

This clonotype was picked up a small number of times. The chain is built from TRBV6-6 and TRBJ2-6; D remains unclear. V gave up 0 bases and J gave up 1 base, with 10 bases separating them. Germline-derived CDR1 and CDR2 are MNHNY and SVGAGI (reference sequence). This CDR3 spans 17 amino acids. CDR3 nucleotide sequence: TGTGCCAGCAGTTACTCGGCCATACCATCTGGGGCCAACGTCCTGACTTTC. Its translation is CASSYSAIPSGANVLTF.